One sample yielded the 26 T cell receptor beta chains listed below, sequenced in a study of T cells in localized non-small cell lung cancer. TCRdb's table, derived via immunoSEQ multiplex PCR, lists solely in-frame clones and lacks some. Among 70,000 to 95,000 clones, approximately 90% were seen once, and the ten largest hold 4.1%. The sequenced sample was PBMCs, obtained before any cancer treatment. All receptors come from a woman aged 40-70 years with stage II squamous cell lung carcinoma.

This sequence joins TRBV6-6 and TRBJ2-3; the match to TRBD2 covers 9 bases. The CDR3 extends over 16 amino acids. The V segment lost 0 bases and the J segment 2 bases; nucleotides outside the gene matches: 3. The germline gives CDR1 MNHNY, CDR2 SVGAGI (reference sequence). The CDR3 loop reads CASSYSTSGYTDTQYF. CDR3 DNA sequence: TGTGCCAGCAGTTACTCGACTAGCGGTTACACAGATACGCAGTATTTT.

In this sample, this clone turned up once. V is TRBV6-1 and J is TRBJ1-1; no reliable D call. Trimming took off 7 bases at V and 1 base at J, with 4 bases between the two ends. CDR1 MNHNS and CDR2 SASEGT come from the germline V gene. This CDR3 is 11 amino acids long. In DNA, the CDR3 is TGTGCCAGCATCCAGAACACTGAAGCTTTCTTT. It codes for CASIQNTEAFF.

There are a few counts of this clone. The V and J genes are TRBV29-1 and TRBJ2-5; D possibly matches TRBD1 or TRBD2 (5 bases each). Looked up from germline, CDR1 is SQVTM and CDR2 is ANQGSEA. Deletions cut 7 bases from V and 2 bases from J, with 8 bases between. The CDR3 totals 11 residues. The CDR3 reads CSGGWQETQYF. The CDR3 nucleotides read TGCAGCGGGGGGTGGCAAGAGACCCAGTACTTC.

This chain connects TRBV19 to TRBJ2-3; D is perhaps TRBD2 (6 bases). Germline CDR1 is LNHDA and CDR2 is SQIVND (reference sequence). The CDR3 consists of 12 residues. Between the trimmed V and J ends, which lost 6 bases and 6 bases, there was a span of 10 bases. CDR3 DNA sequence: TGTGCCAGTAGCTATGGGGGGGATACGCAGTATTTT. The encoded protein is CASSYGGDTQYF.

The chain is built from TRBV5-1 and TRBJ2-6; the D is unclear. CDR3 size: 15 residues. Trimming left V 4 bases short and J 1 base short, with 9 bases between. Germline CDR1 is SGHRS and CDR2 is YFSETQ. The CDR3 loop is CASSLPQSGANVLTF. The CDR3, as DNA: TGCGCCAGCAGCCTCCCCCAGTCTGGGGCCAACGTCCTGACTTTC.

This chain uses TRBV19 with TRBJ1-1; 7 bases match TRBD1. The CDR3 sequence is 14 residues long. Germline assignment: CDR1 LNHDA and CDR2 SQIVND (reference sequence). The V segment lost 5 bases and the J segment 7 bases; nucleotides outside the gene matches: 10. The CDR3: CASSPPRTGFEAFF. Here the CDR3 DNA reads TGTGCCAGTAGTCCGCCCCGGACAGGTTTTGAAGCTTTCTTT.

V is TRBV5-1 and J is TRBJ2-1; 7 bases agree with TRBD1. CDR3 size: 14 residues. Per germline, CDR1 SGHRS and CDR2 YFSETQ. V lost 3 bases, J lost 8 bases, and 8 bases stayed unmatched. CDR3 sequence (DNA): TGCGCCAGCAGCTCGACAGGGTTGGGCGATGAGCAGTTCTTC. Translated: CASSSTGLGDEQFF. Full variable domain (missing parts from reference TRBV5-1 and TRBJ2-1): KAGVTQTPRYLIKTRGQQVTLSCSPISGHRSVSWYQQTPGQGLQFLFEYFSETQRNKGNFPGRFSGRQFSNSRSEMNVSTLELGDSALYLCASSSTGLGDEQFFGPGTRLTVL.

The CDR3 region is CASSLVFSALNTGELFF. DNA of the CDR3: TGTGCCAGCAGCTTAGTGTTTTCGGCGCTGAACACCGGGGAGCTGTTTTTT. V and J are TRBV7-8 and TRBJ2-2; D is uncertain. V was pared by 1 base and J by 1 base, with 13 bases between. CDR3 length equals 17 residues. From germline, CDR1 is SGHVS and CDR2 FQNEAQ.

This chain joins TRBV7-8 and TRBJ2-7; D gene unclear. CDR1 SGHVS and CDR2 FQNEAQ come from the germline V gene. The length of the CDR3 is 14 residues. V lost 2 bases to trimming and J lost 0 bases, with 8 bases between them. CDR3 DNA sequence: TGTGCCAGCAGCTTAATGCAGAGCTCCTACGAGCAGTACTTC. It translates to CASSLMQSSYEQYF.

The V call is TRBV9, the J call TRBJ2-3; 14 bases are a match to TRBD2. The CDR3 sequence is 21 residues long. With 4 bases clipped from V and 1 base from J, the junction kept 17 bases outside the gene matches. Per germline, CDR1 SGDLS and CDR2 YYNGEE. CDR3: CASSPPVRRLAGGHGTDTQYF. CDR3 nucleotides: TGTGCCAGCAGCCCTCCGGTGCGGAGACTAGCGGGGGGGCACGGCACAGATACGCAGTATTTT.

The rearrangement links TRBV27 to TRBJ1-1, with D unresolved. Per the germline V gene, CDR1 is MNHEY and CDR2 is SMNVEV (reference sequence). The CDR3 has 13 amino acids. Deletions cut 0 bases from V and 1 base from J, with 3 bases between. CDR3 loop: CASSLSPNTEAFF. DNA for the CDR3: TGTGCCAGCAGTTTATCCCCGAACACTGAAGCTTTCTTT.

This clone was counted a single time. The chain couples TRBV4-1 to TRBJ2-1, with D maybe TRBD2 (6 bases). The CDR3 has 16 amino acids. The ends were cut back, 0 bases at V and 5 bases at J, with 14 bases in the middle. The germline gives CDR1 MGHRA, CDR2 YSYEKL. The CDR3 coding sequence is TGCGCCAGCAGCCAAGATCCCGGGACTTCGAACAATGAGCAGTTCTTC. It codes for CASSQDPGTSNNEQFF.

The chain joins TRBV6-1 to TRBJ1-5; no clear D. V lost 4 bases and J lost 0, with 7 bases in between. Germline V gene sequence: CDR1 MNHNS, CDR2 SASEGT. The CDR3 is 14 residues long. In DNA, the CDR3 is TGTGCCAGCAGTGGGGAATATAGCAATCAGCCCCAGCATTTT. This gives the protein CASSGEYSNQPQHF.

This chain connects TRBV30 to TRBJ2-5; the match to TRBD2 covers 11 bases. J was trimmed by 3 bases and V by 4 bases; bases with no gene match: 1. The CDR3 has 13 amino acids. Germline V gives CDR1 GTSNPN, CDR2 SVGIG (reference sequence). CDR3 residues: CAWNSGGEETQYF. The DNA of the CDR3 is TGTGCCTGGAATAGCGGGGGGGAAGAGACCCAGTACTTC.

The V call is TRBV5-1, the J call TRBJ1-1; unclear D gene. The CDR3 is 15 residues long. The V end was cut by 3 bases, the J end by 1 base, with 13 bases between. Germline CDR1 and CDR2: SGHRS and YFSETQ. The CDR3 nucleotides read TGCGCCAGCAGCTCGACCGGGAGGGAGAACACTGAAGCTTTCTTT. Translating it yields CASSSTGRENTEAFF. The full variable domain, its missing parts supplied by reference TRBV5-1 and TRBJ1-1, is KAGVTQTPRYLIKTRGQQVTLSCSPISGHRSVSWYQQTPGQGLQFLFEYFSETQRNKGNFPGRFSGRQFSNSRSEMNVSTLELGDSALYLCASSSTGRENTEAFFGQGTRLTVV.

The V gene is TRBV27, the J gene TRBJ1-2; D might be TRBD1 (5 bases). The CDR3 loop spans 15 amino acids. V lost 4 bases to trimming and J lost 4 bases, with 16 bases between them. Looked up from germline, CDR1 is MNHEY and CDR2 is SMNVEV (reference sequence). The chain's CDR3 is CASSSGDAISYGYTF. The CDR3 nucleotides read TGTGCCAGCAGTTCCGGGGACGCAATCTCCTATGGCTACACCTTC.

The chain is built from TRBV6-5 and TRBJ2-2; 7 bases are shared with TRBD2. The length of the CDR3 is 14 residues. CDR1 and CDR2 (germline): MNHEY, SVGAGI. With V trimmed by 5 bases and J by 4 bases, 4 bases remained unmatched. The CDR3 sequence is CASSAGGGTGELFF. CDR3 nucleotides: TGTGCCAGCAGTGCTGGGGGGGGCACCGGGGAGCTGTTTTTT.

The genes are TRBV7-9 and TRBJ2-5, with 11 bases aligning to TRBD2. Trimming took 5 bases from V and 1 from J; bases not matched to a gene: 3. The germline V gene encodes CDR1 SEHNR and CDR2 FQNEAQ (reference sequence). The CDR3 runs 15 residues. CDR3 sequence reads: CASSLTSGSQETQYF. The CDR3 DNA reads as TGTGCCAGCAGCCTAACTAGCGGGAGCCAAGAGACCCAGTACTTC.

The chain employs TRBV30 and TRBJ1-1; D may be TRBD1 (6 bases). The CDR3 sequence is 16 residues long. Per the germline V gene, CDR1 is GTSNPN and CDR2 is SVGIG (reference sequence). Trimming took 4 bases from V and 4 from J, leaving 22 bases between them. The CDR3 sequence: CAWNQGNFLAGTEAFF. The CDR3, as DNA: TGTGCCTGGAACCAGGGGAATTTTCTTGCGGGCACTGAAGCTTTCTTT.

The chain has TRBV6-1 and TRBJ2-1; TRBD1 aligns across 9 bases. Germline values: CDR1 MNHNS, CDR2 SASEGT. The CDR3 runs to 15 residues. The trim removed 4 bases at V and 2 bases at J, leaving 3 bases unmatched. CDR3 nucleotide sequence: TGTGCCAGCAGTGGCTACAGGGGGCCCTACAATGAGCAGTTCTTC. This codes for CASSGYRGPYNEQFF.

This chain joins TRBV7-9 and TRBJ2-7, with 10 bases identical to TRBD1. The CDR3 covers 14 residues. Losses at the gene ends were 5 bases for V and 3 bases for J; bases not matched to a gene: 4. Germline V lookup: CDR1 SEHNR, CDR2 FQNEAQ (reference sequence). CDR3 protein: CASSTGTGDYEQYF. The CDR3 nucleotides read TGTGCCAGCAGCACCGGGACAGGGGACTACGAGCAGTACTTC.

Note on this clone: Its ends do not fully match the called genes, so a read error is possible. This chain uses TRBV5-8 with TRBJ2-1, with TRBD1 matching over 7 bases. This CDR3 region has 14 residues. Germline assignment: CDR1 SGHTS and CDR2 YDEGEE. The CDR3 DNA sequence: TGTGCCAGCAGCTTCTCCGAACCTCGGACAGGTTTGCTCTTC. Protein sequence: CASSFSEPRTGLLF.

The table lists this clone with a count of one. The V and J genes are TRBV9 and TRBJ2-4, with D uncertain. With 2 bases removed from V and 6 bases from J, the gap between germline ends came to 12 bases. Germline V gene data show CDR1 as SGDLS and CDR2 as YYNGEE. The CDR3 spans 14 residues. The CDR3 is CASSVQGSGNIQYF. CDR3 in DNA: TGTGCCAGCAGCGTGCAAGGGTCGGGAAACATTCAGTACTTC.

The rearrangement links TRBV6-6 to TRBJ1-3; D is unclear. Trimming took off 6 bases at V and 3 bases at J, with 9 bases between the two ends. Germline CDR1 MNHNY, CDR2 SVGAGI (reference sequence). The CDR3 sequence is 13 residues long. This CDR3 is CASSPVGGNTIYF. The DNA for the CDR3 is TGTGCCAGCAGCCCAGTAGGTGGAAACACCATATATTTT.

The gene calls are TRBV11-1 and TRBJ2-7; TRBD1 agrees at 8 bases. The CDR3 sequence is 15 residues long. The V gene end was trimmed by 5 bases and the J gene end by 0 bases; junction bases not matched to a gene: 6. CDR1 is SGHAT, CDR2 FQDESV, per germline (reference sequence). The CDR3 is CASSAGQGFSYEQYF. The DNA of the CDR3 is TGTGCCAGCAGCGCCGGACAGGGTTTCTCCTACGAGCAGTACTTC.

The chain carries TRBV5-4 and TRBJ1-2; 8 bases are a match to TRBD1. This CDR3 region has 16 residues. The V gene's germline CDR1 is SGHNT and CDR2 YYREEE (reference sequence). The ends lost 6 bases at V and 4 bases at J; junction bases unmatched: 14. The chain's CDR3 is CASTPTGEGRGYGYTF. CDR3 sequence (DNA): TGTGCCAGCACCCCGACAGGGGAGGGTCGGGGCTATGGCTACACCTTC.